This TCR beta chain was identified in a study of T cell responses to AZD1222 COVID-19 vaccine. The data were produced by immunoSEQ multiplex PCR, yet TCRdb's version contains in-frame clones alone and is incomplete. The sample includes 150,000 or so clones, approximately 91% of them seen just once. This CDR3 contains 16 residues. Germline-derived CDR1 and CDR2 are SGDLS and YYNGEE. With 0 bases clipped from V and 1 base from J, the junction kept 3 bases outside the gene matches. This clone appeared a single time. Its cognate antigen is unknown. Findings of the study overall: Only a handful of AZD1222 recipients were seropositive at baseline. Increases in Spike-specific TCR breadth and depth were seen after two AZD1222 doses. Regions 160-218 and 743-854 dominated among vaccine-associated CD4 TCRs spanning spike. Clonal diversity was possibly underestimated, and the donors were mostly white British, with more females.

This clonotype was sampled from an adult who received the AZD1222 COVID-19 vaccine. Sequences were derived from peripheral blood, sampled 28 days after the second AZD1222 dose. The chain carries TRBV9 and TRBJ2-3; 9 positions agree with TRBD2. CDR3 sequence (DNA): TGTGCCAGCAGCGTAGAGAGGACTAGCGGCACAGATACGCAGTATTTT. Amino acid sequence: CASSVERTSGTDTQYF.